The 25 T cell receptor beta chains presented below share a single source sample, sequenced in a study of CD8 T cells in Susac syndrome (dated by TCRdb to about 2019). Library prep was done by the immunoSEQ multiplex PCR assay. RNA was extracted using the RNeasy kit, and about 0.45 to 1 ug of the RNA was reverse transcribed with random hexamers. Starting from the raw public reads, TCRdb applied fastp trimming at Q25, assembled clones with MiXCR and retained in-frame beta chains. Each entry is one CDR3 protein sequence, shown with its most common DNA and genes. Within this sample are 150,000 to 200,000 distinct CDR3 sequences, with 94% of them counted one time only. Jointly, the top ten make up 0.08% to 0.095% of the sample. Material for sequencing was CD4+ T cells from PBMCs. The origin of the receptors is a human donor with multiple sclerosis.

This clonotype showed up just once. CDR3 sequence (DNA): TGTGCCAGCAGCGTAGACCCCAACTATGGCTACACCTTC. It is translated as CASSVDPNYGYTF. The chain recombines TRBV9 with TRBJ1-2; D gene uncertain. The CDR3 runs to 13 residues. V was clipped by 0 bases and J by 2 bases, with 5 bases between them. Germline loops: CDR1 SGDLS, CDR2 YYNGEE.

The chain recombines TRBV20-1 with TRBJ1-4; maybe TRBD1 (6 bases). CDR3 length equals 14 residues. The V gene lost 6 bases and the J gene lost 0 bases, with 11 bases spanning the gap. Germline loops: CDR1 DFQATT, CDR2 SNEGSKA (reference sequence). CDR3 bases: TGCAGTGCGGGAGGGGGTGCAACTAATGAAAAACTGTTTTTT. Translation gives CSAGGGATNEKLFF.

The CDR3 region has the DNA TGTGCCAGCAGTTACTCTGGGACAGGGGAGAAGGCCGGGGAGCTGTTTTTT. It specifies CASSYSGTGEKAGELFF. This chain uses TRBV6-5 with TRBJ2-2, with TRBD1 identical over 10 bases. The junction had 7 bases not matched to a gene; V was cut back by 0 bases and J by 6 bases. The CDR3 has 17 residues. Germline V CDR1 and CDR2: MNHEY, SVGAGI.

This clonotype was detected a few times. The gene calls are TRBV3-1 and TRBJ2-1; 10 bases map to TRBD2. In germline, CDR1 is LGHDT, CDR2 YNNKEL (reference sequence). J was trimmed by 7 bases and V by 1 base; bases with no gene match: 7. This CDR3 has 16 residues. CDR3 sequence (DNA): TGTGCCAGCAGCCAAGTCTTAGCGGGAGGAAGAAATGAGCAGTTCTTC. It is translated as CASSQVLAGGRNEQFF.

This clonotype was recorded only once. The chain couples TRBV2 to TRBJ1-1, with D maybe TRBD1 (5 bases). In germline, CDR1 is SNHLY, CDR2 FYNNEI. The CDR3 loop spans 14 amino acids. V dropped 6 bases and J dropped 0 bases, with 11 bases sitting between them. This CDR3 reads CASSGQIMNTEAFF. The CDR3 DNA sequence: TGTGCCAGCAGCGGACAAATTATGAACACTGAAGCTTTCTTT.

The CDR3, as DNA: TGCGCCAGCAGCTTAACTCACCTCCGGGACCCTTATTCCTACTCTGGGGCCAACGTCCTGACTTTC. Translated, it gives CASSLTHLRDPYSYSGANVLTF. V gene TRBV5-1 combines with J gene TRBJ2-6; the D gene could be TRBD1 or TRBD2 (5 bases each). Trimming pared 2 bases from V and 0 bases from J, leaving 27 bases between. CDR3 size: 22 residues. Looked up from germline, CDR1 is SGHRS and CDR2 is YFSETQ.

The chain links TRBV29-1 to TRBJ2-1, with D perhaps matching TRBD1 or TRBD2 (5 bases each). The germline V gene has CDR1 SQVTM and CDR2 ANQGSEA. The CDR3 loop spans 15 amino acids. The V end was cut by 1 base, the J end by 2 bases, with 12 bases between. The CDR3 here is CSVEGGTSTYNEQFF. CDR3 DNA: TGCAGCGTTGAAGGAGGGACCTCTACCTACAATGAGCAGTTCTTC.

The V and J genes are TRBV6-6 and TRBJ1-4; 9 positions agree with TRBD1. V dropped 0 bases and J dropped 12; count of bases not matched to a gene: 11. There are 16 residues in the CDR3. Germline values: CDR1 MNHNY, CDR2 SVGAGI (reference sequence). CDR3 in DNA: TGTGCCAGCAGTTACTCGGGACAGGGTCTAGATAGGGAACTGTTTTTT. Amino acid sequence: CASSYSGQGLDRELFF.

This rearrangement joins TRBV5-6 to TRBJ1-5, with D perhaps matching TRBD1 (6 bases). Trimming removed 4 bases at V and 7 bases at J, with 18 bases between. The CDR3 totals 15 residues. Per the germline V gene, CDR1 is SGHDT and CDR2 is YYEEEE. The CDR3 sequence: CASSPGGGARQPQHF. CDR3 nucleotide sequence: TGTGCCAGCAGCCCCGGTGGGGGGGCCAGGCAGCCCCAGCATTTT. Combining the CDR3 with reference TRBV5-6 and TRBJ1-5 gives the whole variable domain DAGVTQSPTHLIKTRGQQVTLRCSPKSGHDTVSWYQQALGQGPQFIFQYYEEEERQRGNFPDRFSGHQFPNYSSELNVNALLLGDSALYLCASSPGGGARQPQHFGDGTRLSIL.

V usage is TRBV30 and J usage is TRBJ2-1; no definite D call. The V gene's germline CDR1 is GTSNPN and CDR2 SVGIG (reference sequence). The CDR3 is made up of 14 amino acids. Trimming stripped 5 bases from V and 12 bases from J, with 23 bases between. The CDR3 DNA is TGTGCCTGGGGGGATGGTGCCTACAATGTGGTGCAGTTCTTC. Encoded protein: CAWGDGAYNVVQFF.

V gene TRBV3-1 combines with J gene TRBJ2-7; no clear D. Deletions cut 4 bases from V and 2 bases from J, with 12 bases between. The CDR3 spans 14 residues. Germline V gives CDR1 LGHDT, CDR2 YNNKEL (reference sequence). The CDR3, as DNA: TGTGCCAGCAGCCTGAGACGCACCACCTACGAGCAGTACTTC. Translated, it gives CASSLRRTTYEQYF.

The CDR3 is CASSDPRGTDTQYF. Here the CDR3 DNA reads TGTGCCAGCAGCGACCCCCGGGGCACAGATACGCAGTATTTT. The genes are TRBV9 and TRBJ2-3; D is unclear. Germline CDR1 reads SGDLS; CDR2 reads YYNGEE. V dropped 3 bases and J dropped 1 base, with 9 bases sitting between them. The length of the CDR3 is 14 residues.

The CDR3 here is CASSPQRATNEKLFF. For the CDR3, the DNA is TGTGCCAGCAGCCCACAAAGAGCAACTAATGAAAAACTGTTTTTT. The chain is built from TRBV6-5 and TRBJ1-4; D is unclear. The CDR3 contains 15 residues. Trimming left V 6 bases short and J 0 bases short, with 11 bases between. Germline CDR1 reads MNHEY; CDR2 reads SVGAGI.

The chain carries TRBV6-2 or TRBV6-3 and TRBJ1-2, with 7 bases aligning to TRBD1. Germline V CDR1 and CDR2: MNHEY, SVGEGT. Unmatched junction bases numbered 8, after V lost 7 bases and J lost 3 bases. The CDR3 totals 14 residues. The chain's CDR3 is CASTERQGHYGYTF. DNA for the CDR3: TGTGCCAGCACCGAACGACAGGGACACTATGGCTACACCTTC.

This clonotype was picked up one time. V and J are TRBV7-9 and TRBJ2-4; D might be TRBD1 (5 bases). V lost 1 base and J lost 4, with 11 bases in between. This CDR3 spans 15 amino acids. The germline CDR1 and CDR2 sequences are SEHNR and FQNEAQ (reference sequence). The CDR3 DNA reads TGTGCCAGCAGCTTAGACAGGATGGGGAAAAACATTCAGTACTTC. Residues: CASSLDRMGKNIQYF.

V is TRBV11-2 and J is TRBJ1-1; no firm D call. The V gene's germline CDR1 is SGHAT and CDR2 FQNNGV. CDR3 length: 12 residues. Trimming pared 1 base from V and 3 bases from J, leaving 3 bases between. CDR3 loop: CASSLVYTEAFF. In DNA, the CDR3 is TGTGCCAGCAGCTTAGTTTACACTGAAGCTTTCTTT.

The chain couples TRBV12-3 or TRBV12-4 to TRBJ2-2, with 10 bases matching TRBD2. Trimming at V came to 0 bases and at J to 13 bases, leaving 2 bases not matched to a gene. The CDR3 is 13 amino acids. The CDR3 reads CASSLARLAGLFF. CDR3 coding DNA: TGTGCCAGCAGTTTAGCCCGACTAGCGGGGCTGTTTTTT.

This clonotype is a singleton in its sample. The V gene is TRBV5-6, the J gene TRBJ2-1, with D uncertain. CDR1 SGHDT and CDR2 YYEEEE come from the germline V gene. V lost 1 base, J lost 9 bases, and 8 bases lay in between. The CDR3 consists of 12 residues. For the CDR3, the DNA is TGTGCCAGCAGCTTGAGGTCCCTTGAGCAGTTCTTC. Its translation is CASSLRSLEQFF.

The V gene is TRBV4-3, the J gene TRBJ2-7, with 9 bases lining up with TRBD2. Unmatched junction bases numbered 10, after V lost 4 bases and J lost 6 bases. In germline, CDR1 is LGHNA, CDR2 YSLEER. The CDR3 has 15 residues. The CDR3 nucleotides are TGCGCCAGCAGCCCCAGGGCTAGCGGGAACCTCGAGCAGTACTTC. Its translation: CASSPRASGNLEQYF.

CDR3 in amino acids: CASSRTGTGANVLTF. DNA of the CDR3: TGCGCCAGCAGCAGGACAGGGACTGGGGCCAACGTCCTGACTTTC. The rearrangement links TRBV4-1 to TRBJ2-6, with 8 bases identical to TRBD1. V lost 5 bases to trimming and J lost 2 bases; unmatched junction nucleotides: 2. The CDR3 consists of 15 residues. Germline-derived CDR1 and CDR2 are MGHRA and YSYEKL.

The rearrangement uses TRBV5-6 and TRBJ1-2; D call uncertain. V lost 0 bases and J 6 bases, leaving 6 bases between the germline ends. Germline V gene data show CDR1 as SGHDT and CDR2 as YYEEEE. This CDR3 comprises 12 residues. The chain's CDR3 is CASSLESNGYTF. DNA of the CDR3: TGTGCCAGCAGCTTGGAAAGTAATGGCTACACCTTC.

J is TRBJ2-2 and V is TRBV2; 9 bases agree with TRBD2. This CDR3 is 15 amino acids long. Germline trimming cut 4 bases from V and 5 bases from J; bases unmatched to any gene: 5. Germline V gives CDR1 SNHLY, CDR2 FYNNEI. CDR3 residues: CASSVRREGTGELFF. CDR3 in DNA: TGTGCCAGCAGTGTTCGGCGGGAGGGGACCGGGGAGCTGTTTTTT.

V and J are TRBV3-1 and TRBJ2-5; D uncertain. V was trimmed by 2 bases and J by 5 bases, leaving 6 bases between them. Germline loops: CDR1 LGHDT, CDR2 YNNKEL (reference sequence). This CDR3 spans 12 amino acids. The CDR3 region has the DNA TGTGCCAGCAGCCAAAGTTCCGAGACCCAGTACTTC. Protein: CASSQSSETQYF.

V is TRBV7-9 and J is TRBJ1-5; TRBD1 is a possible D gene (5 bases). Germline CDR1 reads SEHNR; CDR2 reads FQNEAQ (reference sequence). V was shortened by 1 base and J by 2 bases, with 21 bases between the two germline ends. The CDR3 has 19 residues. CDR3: CASSLVGQVPPARNQPQHF. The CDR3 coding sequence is TGTGCCAGCAGCTTAGTGGGGCAGGTTCCACCCGCTCGCAATCAGCCCCAGCATTTT.

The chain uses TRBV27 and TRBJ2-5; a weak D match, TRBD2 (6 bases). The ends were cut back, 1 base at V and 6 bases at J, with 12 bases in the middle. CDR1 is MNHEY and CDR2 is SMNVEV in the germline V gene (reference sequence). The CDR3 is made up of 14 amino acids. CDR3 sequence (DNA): TGTGCCAGCAGTTTATGGGGCGGGGAGCAGACCCAGTACTTC. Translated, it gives CASSLWGGEQTQYF.